These 10 T cell receptor beta chains share one sample of origin, sequenced in a study of cytomegalovirus exposure and HLA in healthy donors. The PCR made use of 60 Vbeta and 13 Jbeta primers. TCRdb's table, derived via immunoSEQ multiplex PCR, lists solely in-frame clones and lacks some. Among some 200,000 clones listed, 75% to 85% were seen once. The sequenced sample consisted of PBMCs. The source of these receptors is a woman in her 50s in good health and CMV-seropositive.

The chain combines TRBV27 with TRBJ2-3; perhaps TRBD2 as D (5 bases). Germline values: CDR1 MNHEY, CDR2 SMNVEV (reference sequence). V lost 9 bases and J lost 3, with 16 bases in between. The CDR3 is made up of 14 amino acids. The CDR3 bases are TGTGCCAGTACCGTGACCTGGAGGACAGATACGCAGTATTTT. Protein product: CASTVTWRTDTQYF.

A remark on this clone: Germline and junction disagree at one end, which may indicate a read error. This chain connects TRBV6-1 to TRBJ2-3, with 10 positions matching TRBD2. The germline V gene has CDR1 MNHNS and CDR2 SASEGT. The CDR3 consists of 15 residues. CDR3 sequence: CTSRPGTSVTDTQYF. The CDR3 bases are TGTACCAGCAGACCCGGGACTAGCGTTACAGATACGCAGTATTTT.

The rearrangement uses TRBV4-3 and TRBJ1-6, with unresolved D. Germline assignment: CDR1 LGHNA and CDR2 YSLEER. Trimming left V 0 bases short and J 10 bases short, with 10 bases between. The CDR3 extends over 14 amino acids. The CDR3, as DNA: TGCGCCAGCAGCCAAGACGGTTGGTTATCACCCCTCCACTTT. Protein sequence: CASSQDGWLSPLHF.

The chain links TRBV7-9 to TRBJ2-1, with 9 nucleotides matching TRBD1. This CDR3 has 15 amino acids. Germline V lookup: CDR1 SEHNR, CDR2 FQNEAQ (reference sequence). Germline trimming cut 7 bases from V and 0 bases from J; bases unmatched to any gene: 4. CDR3 amino acids: CASNKQGASYNEQFF. CDR3 DNA: TGTGCCAGCAACAAACAGGGGGCCTCCTACAATGAGCAGTTCTTC.

J is TRBJ2-3 and V is TRBV29-1; 8 nucleotides line up with TRBD2. V shed 7 bases and J 6 bases; nucleotides not matched to a gene: 9. This CDR3 has 13 amino acids. In germline, CDR1 is SQVTM, CDR2 ANQGSEA. CDR3 region: CSACPGLVDTQYF. For the CDR3, the DNA is TGCAGCGCCTGTCCGGGACTAGTTGATACGCAGTATTTT.

The chain combines TRBV10-3 with TRBJ2-2; TRBD2 is a possible D gene (7 bases). The V and J ends lost 0 bases and 1 base respectively, with 21 bases between them. This CDR3 has 20 residues. Germline CDR1 ENHRY, CDR2 SYGVKD. The CDR3, as DNA: TGTGCCATCAGTGAGTCATCGGGGGGCCCGTTCGGGGGGAACACCGGGGAGCTGTTTTTT. Protein product: CAISESSGGPFGGNTGELFF.

The chain recombines TRBV5-1 with TRBJ1-1; 9 nucleotides line up with TRBD1. The CDR3 is 13 amino acids. Trimming at V came to 4 bases and at J to 5 bases, leaving 3 bases not matched to a gene. Per germline, CDR1 SGHRS and CDR2 YFSETQ. CDR3 loop: CASSSDRGTEAFF. CDR3 nucleotide sequence: TGCGCCAGCAGCAGCGACAGGGGGACTGAAGCTTTCTTT.

The chain joins TRBV2 to TRBJ2-7, with 7 bases fitting TRBD2. J was trimmed by 5 bases and V by 4 bases; bases with no gene match: 11. This CDR3 is built from 15 residues. Germline V lookup: CDR1 SNHLY, CDR2 FYNNEI. CDR3: CASSASGGWAHEQYF. In DNA, the CDR3 is TGTGCCAGCAGTGCATCGGGAGGATGGGCCCACGAGCAGTACTTC.

The J gene is TRBJ2-7, the V gene TRBV30; 11 bases map to TRBD2. V shed 1 base, J shed 4 bases, and the junction held 3 bases outside the gene matches. Looked up from germline, CDR1 is GTSNPN and CDR2 is SVGIG (reference sequence). CDR3 length equals 14 residues. CDR3 residues: CAWSGLAGKYEQYF. In DNA, the CDR3 is TGTGCCTGGAGTGGACTAGCGGGAAAGTACGAGCAGTACTTC. Looking up the rest from reference TRBV30 and TRBJ2-7 gives the full variable domain: SQTIHQWPATLVQPVGSPLSLECTVEGTSNPNLYWYRQAAGRGLQLLFYSVGIGQISSEVPQNLSASRPQDRQFILSSKKLLLSDSGFYLCAWSGLAGKYEQYFGPGTRLTVT.

The V gene is TRBV4-1, the J gene TRBJ2-7; 10 bases agree with TRBD1. V shed 0 bases and J 9 bases; nucleotides not matched to a gene: 8. Germline V CDR1 and CDR2: MGHRA, YSYEKL. This CDR3 contains 15 residues. This CDR3 reads CASSQDGTGVRGQYF. DNA for the CDR3: TGCGCCAGCAGCCAAGATGGGACAGGGGTTCGGGGGCAGTACTTC.